What follows is one T cell receptor beta chain and its context. This entry comes from a study of blood T cell repertoires in COVID-19. Study at large: Whether acute or convalescent, the COVID-19 samples came from the United States, Italy and Spain. T cells, B-cell-depleted T cells, or PBMCs provided the cDNA or gDNA that served as material.

In the original processing: Amplification of reference gene primers was used by the study to estimate nucleated cell counts. Repertoires were generated with immunoSEQ multiplex PCR, while TCRdb's copy carries only in-frame clones and drops some. Clone size and the V and J calls come from that table; the DNA yielded D and trimming. The table records approximately 100,000 clones, 70% to 85% of them present only once. V was clipped by 2 bases and J by 4 bases, with 6 bases between them. Germline values: CDR1 SGHTA, CDR2 FQGNSA. CDR3 length: 13 residues. The TCR was taken from a man in his 70s with acute or convalescent COVID-19. Sequencing was done on a sample of peripheral blood. The J gene is TRBJ2-1, the V gene TRBV7-2; D is unresolved. In DNA, the CDR3 is TGTGCCAGCAGCTTATCTAGGTACAATGAGCAGTTCTTC. Residues: CASSLSRYNEQFF.